These 6 T cell receptor beta chains share one sample of origin, sequenced in a study of blood T cell repertoires in COVID-19. Profiling relied on immunoSEQ multiplex PCR, and the TCRdb table lists in-frame clones only, not all of them. This table has 25,000 to 35,000 clones, roughly 85% appearing once. Specimen: peripheral blood. The origin of the receptors is a man in his 60s with active COVID-19.

This clone is a singleton in its sample. This chain links TRBV18 with TRBJ2-5; the D is unclear. The CDR3 spans 13 residues. CDR1 and CDR2 (germline): KGHSH, LQKENI. The V end was cut by 4 bases, the J end by 4 bases, with 10 bases between. The chain's CDR3 is CASSQNGGETQYF. CDR3 coding DNA: TGTGCCAGCTCACAAAACGGCGGAGAGACCCAGTACTTC.

V gene TRBV11-2 combines with J gene TRBJ2-1, with 8 bases identical to TRBD2. This CDR3 region has 15 residues. V shed 0 bases, J shed 2 bases, and the junction held 0 bases outside the gene matches. Germline V gene sequence: CDR1 SGHAT, CDR2 FQNNGV. In DNA form, the CDR3 reads TGTGCCAGCAGCTTAGATAGCGGGACCTACAATGAGCAGTTCTTC. It translates to CASSLDSGTYNEQFF.

In its sample, this clone ranks as medium-sized. V and J are TRBV27 and TRBJ2-7, with 11 bases fitting TRBD2. Germline assignment: CDR1 MNHEY and CDR2 SMNVEV (reference sequence). CDR3 length: 15 amino acids. V was clipped by 7 bases and J by 2 bases; unmatched bases: 7. The CDR3 region is CASILIAGGTYEQYF. The CDR3, as DNA: TGTGCCAGCATCCTAATAGCGGGAGGGACCTACGAGCAGTACTTC.

This chain uses TRBV18 with TRBJ2-7, with TRBD1 as a possible D gene (6 bases). Germline V gives CDR1 KGHSH, CDR2 LQKENI. This CDR3 has 12 amino acids. V gave up 0 bases and J gave up 6 bases, with 6 bases separating them. DNA of the CDR3: TGTGCCAGCTCACCACCAGGGGGCGAGCAGTACTTC. Encoded protein: CASSPPGGEQYF.

J is TRBJ2-3 and V is TRBV7-9, with 7 bases aligning to TRBD2. With V trimmed by 10 bases and J by 0 bases, 4 bases remained unmatched. Per germline, CDR1 SEHNR and CDR2 FQNEAQ (reference sequence). This CDR3 contains 13 residues. In DNA form, the CDR3 reads TGTGCCACAGTACTAGCGAGCACAGATACGCAGTATTTT. Its translation is CATVLASTDTQYF.

J is TRBJ1-2 and V is TRBV6-6; D ambiguous. In germline, CDR1 is MNHNY, CDR2 SVGAGI (reference sequence). V was trimmed by 0 bases and J by 0 bases, leaving 8 bases between them. The CDR3 length is 15 residues. This CDR3 reads CASSYSGQANYGYTF. DNA of the CDR3: TGTGCCAGCAGTTACTCGGGCCAAGCTAACTATGGCTACACCTTC.